A selection of T cell receptor beta chains follows, all from one sample in a study of cytomegalovirus exposure and HLA in healthy donors. The protocol was immunoSEQ multiplex PCR, while the TCRdb copy is restricted to in-frame clones and leaves out a portion. The sample consists of roughly 200,000 clones, 70% to 80% of them appearing once. Sequencing was carried out using PBMCs. The receptors shown here come from a woman in her sixties in good health and CMV-seropositive. CDR3s include the opening cysteine and the closing phenylalanine or tryptophan. The D gene is left open where the match is weak. The size field is filled for only some rows; it gives once, few, many or a size class.

clone size,D gene,CDR3 length,V gene,J gene,CDR3 DNA,CDR3 protein
once,.,15,TRBV6-1,TRBJ2-3,TGTGCCAGCAGTGAAGTCTGGCCAGGGTCCACCCCCCAGTATTTT,CASSEVWPGSTPQYF
.,TRBD1,15,TRBV7-2,TRBJ1-4,TGTGCCAGCACCCCGAACGCAGGGGGTAATGAAAAACTGTTTTTT,CASTPNAGGNEKLFF
.,TRBD1,17,TRBV4-3,TRBJ2-3,TGCGCCAGCAGCCCCAAGTTGGGGACAGGGGGTACAGATACGCAGTATTTT,CASSPKLGTGGTDTQYF
.,.,15,TRBV13,TRBJ1-5,TGTGCCAGCAGCCAGAGCGTCAGAGGCAAGCAGCCCCAGCATTTT,CASSQSVRGKQPQHF
.,TRBD1,13,TRBV6-4,TRBJ1-2,TGTGCCAGCAGTCGGACAGGGACCTATGGCTACACCTTC,CASSRTGTYGYTF
once,.,15,TRBV19,TRBJ2-6,TGTGCCAGTAGTATGATGGCAGGTGGGGCCAACGTCCTGACTTTC,CASSMMAGGANVLTF
.,TRBD1,14,TRBV11-3,TRBJ2-7,TGTGCCAGCAGCTTAAGGGACAGTGACTACGAGCAGTACTTC,CASSLRDSDYEQYF
.,TRBD2,15,TRBV19,TRBJ2-5,TGTGCCAGTAGGACCCGGGGTAGCGGGGTCCAGGCCCAGTACTTC,CASRTRGSGVQAQYF
.,TRBD1,15,TRBV19,TRBJ1-2,TGTGCCAGTAGTACCCCGACAGGGGGCGACTATGGCTACACCTTC,CASSTPTGGDYGYTF
few,.,13,TRBV7-9,TRBJ1-5,TGTTCCAGCAGCCCCAGGGATCCCCAGCCCCAGCATTTT,CSSSPRDPQPQHF
.,TRBD2,14,TRBV19,TRBJ2-3,TGTGCCAGTGCTACTAGCGGGCGGACAGATACGCAGTATTTT,CASATSGRTDTQYF
.,.,11,TRBV30,TRBJ2-5,TGTGCCTGGAGACAGCAAGAGACCCAGTACTTC,CAWRQQETQYF
.,.,16,TRBV28,TRBJ2-7,TGTGCCAGCAGTTTCAGGTTGCAGGGGCCTACCTACGAGCAGTACTTC,CASSFRLQGPTYEQYF
.,.,15,TRBV30,TRBJ1-3,TGTGCCTGGAATCCTCTCAGCGGCCTTGGAAACACCATATATTTT,CAWNPLSGLGNTIYF
.,TRBD2,15,TRBV5-1,TRBJ2-3,TGCGCCAGCAGCTTGGCCGCTAGCGGGGGTTATACGCAGTATTTT,CASSLAASGGYTQYF
.,TRBD1,18,TRBV4-3,TRBJ1-2,TGCGCCAGCAGCCCGAATTGGAACAGGGGCGTTACTAACTATGGCTACACCTTC,CASSPNWNRGVTNYGYTF
.,.,15,TRBV18,TRBJ2-1,TGTGCCAGCTCACCAGGGAGCGACTCCTACAATGAGCAGTTCTTC,CASSPGSDSYNEQFF
.,TRBD2,15,TRBV11-1,TRBJ2-5,TGTGCCAGCAGCTCGGTGGTAGCGGGAGAAGAGACCCAGTACTTC,CASSSVVAGEETQYF
.,.,15,TRBV6-1,TRBJ2-2,TGTGCCAGCAGAAGGGGGACGGTGAACACCGGGGAGCTGTTTTTT,CASRRGTVNTGELFF
.,.,12,TRBV5-1,TRBJ2-7,TGCGCCAGCAGCTTCAGGGTAGGCGAGCAGTACTTC,CASSFRVGEQYF
.,.,15,TRBV5-1,TRBJ1-5,TGCGCCAGCAGCCTGATCCCAGGGGAAAATCAGCCCCAGCATTTT,CASSLIPGENQPQHF
once,TRBD1,15,TRBV5-5,TRBJ2-7,TGTGCCAGCAGCTCGCCGGGACAGGGGGCGTACGAGCAGTACTTC,CASSSPGQGAYEQYF
.,TRBD2,16,TRBV4-1,TRBJ2-7,TGCGCCAGCAGCCTTGGGACTAGCGGGAGCTGGGGCGAGCAGTACTTC,CASSLGTSGSWGEQYF
.,TRBD2,15,TRBV7-3,TRBJ2-7,TGTGCCAGCAGCTTCGACGGGAGCGGGGCCTACGAGCAGTACTTC,CASSFDGSGAYEQYF
.,TRBD2,16,TRBV6-4,TRBJ2-3,TGTGCCAGCAGTGACTCCGGGACTAGCGGGATAGATACGCAGTATTTT,CASSDSGTSGIDTQYF
.,.,15,TRBV6-5,TRBJ1-1,TGTGCCAGCAGTACCATAGACAGACGGAACACTGAAGCTTTCTTT,CASSTIDRRNTEAFF
.,.,15,TRBV6-1,TRBJ1-5,TGTGCCAGCACTCGGTCGGACAGTTACAATCAGCCCCAGCATTTT,CASTRSDSYNQPQHF
.,TRBD1,17,TRBV7-2,TRBJ1-1,TGTGCCAGCAGCTTACAAGGCAGGGGGCGCGGGAAGCCTGAAGCTTTCTTT,CASSLQGRGRGKPEAFF
.,TRBD1,16,TRBV9,TRBJ2-3,TGTGCCAGCAGCGAAGGAGTGGACAGGGGCACAGATACGCAGTATTTT,CASSEGVDRGTDTQYF
few,TRBD2,16,TRBV10-3,TRBJ2-1,TGTGCCATCAGTGAGTCGGGGGGGGGATCCTACAATGAGCAGTTCTTC,CAISESGGGSYNEQFF
few,TRBD1,16,TRBV7-9,TRBJ1-2,TGTGCCAGCAGCTTAGGACTCACAGGGGGCAAGAATGGCTACACCTTC,CASSLGLTGGKNGYTF
.,TRBD2,15,TRBV2,TRBJ2-1,TGTGCCAGCAGTGATAGTAGCGGGAGGTACAATGAGCAGTTCTTC,CASSDSSGRYNEQFF
.,TRBD1,13,TRBV9,TRBJ1-1,TGTGCCAGCAGCTTAGGACAGGGCACTGAAGCTTTCTTT,CASSLGQGTEAFF
once,.,13,TRBV9,TRBJ1-1,TGTGCCAGCAGCGTCGGGAGTAAGACTGAAGCTTTCTTT,CASSVGSKTEAFF
.,TRBD1,15,TRBV15,TRBJ2-1,TGTGCCACCAGCAGAGGGGGGGACAGGGGCGATGAGCAGTTCTTC,CATSRGGDRGDEQFF
.,.,14,TRBV5-1,TRBJ1-1,TGCGCCAGCAGCCTCACCCAGGGGAACACTGAAGCTTTCTTT,CASSLTQGNTEAFF
once,.,15,TRBV28,TRBJ1-5,TGTGCCAGCAGCCCCCGGGGGGGCGCGGGTCAGCCCCAGCATTTT,CASSPRGGAGQPQHF
.,TRBD1,17,TRBV4-2,TRBJ1-1,TGTGCCAGCAGCCCCCCGAGTCGACAGGGGATGAACACTGAAGCTTTCTTT,CASSPPSRQGMNTEAFF
medium-sized,.,15,TRBV7-2,TRBJ2-1,TGTGCCAGCAGCCCTTTACCGAGCTCCTACAATGAGCAGTTCTTC,CASSPLPSSYNEQFF
.,TRBD1,12,TRBV29-1,TRBJ1-2,TGCAGCGGTCAGGGGGCGAGTGGTGGCTACACCTTC,CSGQGASGGYTF
.,.,12,TRBV28,TRBJ1-2,TGTGCCAGCAGTTTACGGGGCTATGGCTACACCTTC,CASSLRGYGYTF
.,.,16,TRBV5-6,TRBJ1-4,TGTGCCAGCAGCCCAACCGATGGGGGGGATAATGAAAAACTGTTTTTT,CASSPTDGGDNEKLFF
once,.,15,TRBV9,TRBJ2-3,TGTGCCAGCAGCTCCTCGGGGACTGGAGCAGATACGCAGTATTTT,CASSSSGTGADTQYF
.,.,14,TRBV19,TRBJ2-2,TGTGCCAGTAAATCCGGGAGTCGGGGCGGGGAGCTGTTTTTT,CASKSGSRGGELFF
few,TRBD1,12,TRBV6-5,TRBJ1-2,TGTGCCACCGGGACAGGGAACTATGGCTACACCTTC,CATGTGNYGYTF
.,.,14,TRBV6-6,TRBJ1-1,TGTGCCAGCACTTTCCGGAGGGCGCGGACTGAAGCTTTCTTT,CASTFRRARTEAFF
.,.,16,TRBV29-1,TRBJ1-3,TGCAGCGCTGAGATTCACCGAAAGAGCTCTGGAAACACCATATATTTT,CSAEIHRKSSGNTIYF
once,TRBD1,15,TRBV5-4,TRBJ1-5,TGTGCCAGCAGCTTCGGGACAGGGGGCAATCAGCCCCAGCATTTT,CASSFGTGGNQPQHF
.,TRBD1,15,TRBV18,TRBJ1-1,TGTGCCAGCTCACCAACAGGGGCCGGGCAGGTGAGGGCTTTCTTT,CASSPTGAGQVRAFF
.,TRBD2,14,TRBV7-9,TRBJ2-7,TGTGCCAGCATCCCAGCGGGGGATATCTACGAGCAGTACTTC,CASIPAGDIYEQYF
.,.,12,TRBV2,TRBJ1-2,TGTGCCAGCAGTGAGAGGGTTGGAGGCTACACCTTC,CASSERVGGYTF
once,TRBD2,15,TRBV11-2,TRBJ2-3,TGTGCCAGCAGCTTAACGACTAGCGGGGTGGATACGCAGTATTTT,CASSLTTSGVDTQYF
.,.,15,TRBV19,TRBJ2-2,TGTGCCAGTAGTACCCCAAGCGAGAACACCGGGGAGCTGTTTTTT,CASSTPSENTGELFF
.,.,16,TRBV18,TRBJ2-1,TGTGCCAGCTCACCACTTCACCGCCCCCGGTTCGATGAGCAGTTCTTC,CASSPLHRPRFDEQFF
many,TRBD1,16,TRBV4-3,TRBJ1-4,TGCGCCAGCAGCCAAGCCTTCGGGACAGGGAATGAAAAACTGTTTTTT,CASSQAFGTGNEKLFF
.,.,15,TRBV7-9,TRBJ2-5,TGTGCCAGCAACTCTAGGATGGACAGCCAAGAGACCCAGTACTTC,CASNSRMDSQETQYF
.,TRBD1,20,TRBV4-2,TRBJ1-2,TGTGCCAGCAGTGGAAGGAGGAATACCGGGACAGGGGGCGGAAACTATGGCTACACCTTC,CASSGRRNTGTGGGNYGYTF
.,TRBD1,14,TRBV5-1,TRBJ2-7,TGCGCCAGCAGCTTGGAGGGGACAGGGTACGAGCAGTACTTC,CASSLEGTGYEQYF
.,TRBD1,13,TRBV18,TRBJ2-5,TGTGCCAGCTCATGGACAGGGGAAGGGACCCAGTACTTC,CASSWTGEGTQYF
.,TRBD1,17,TRBV10-3,TRBJ2-7,TGTGCCATCAGTGATCTGGGGGACAGGGGGCGCTCCTACGAGCAGTACTTC,CAISDLGDRGRSYEQYF